The rows below give T cell receptor beta chains drawn from one sample of a study of OX40 agonist ivuxolimab in advanced cancers. Produced via immunoSEQ multiplex PCR; TCRdb's table is partial and in-frame only. The table has 50,000 to 75,000 clones, roughly 89% seen once. The sequencing used CD4+ or CD8+ T cells sorted from blood, collected in a trial of the OX40 agonist ivuxolimab. The receptors shown here come from an adult with an advanced solid tumor such as melanoma, head and neck, liver or kidney cancer. Each CDR3 is given with its conserved first and last residue. D genes are given only for firm matches. The size entry is marked missing in some rows and otherwise reads once, few, many or a size class.

>TRBJ2-2|NA|TRBV5-6|NA|15
CASSLTGRFAGELFF
TGTGCCAGCAGCTTGACAGGGCGGTTCGCCGGGGAGCTGTTTTTT
>TRBJ2-1|once|TRBV7-5|NA|17
CARSPPTSGSSYNEQFF
TGTGCCAGAAGCCCTCCGACTAGCGGGAGCTCCTACAATGAGCAGTTCTTC
>TRBJ2-6|NA|TRBV5-1|TRBD1|18
CASSLSAGGAGGANVLTF
TGCGCCAGCAGCTTGTCGGCAGGGGGCGCCGGTGGGGCCAACGTCCTGACTTTC
>TRBJ1-1|NA|TRBV4-1|NA|14
CASSQEAPGTEAFF
TGCGCCAGCAGCCAAGAAGCGCCGGGCACTGAAGCTTTCTTT
>TRBJ1-5|NA|TRBV19|TRBD1|16
CASTPGQGHNNQPQHF
TGTGCCAGTACCCCGGGACAGGGTCACAACAATCAGCCCCAGCATTTT
>TRBJ1-1|NA|TRBV2|NA|14
CASTWAELNTEAFF
TGTGCCAGCACGTGGGCAGAACTAAACACTGAAGCTTTCTTT
>TRBJ1-2|NA|TRBV6-1|NA|13
CASSEQRNYGYTF
TGTGCCAGCAGTGAGCAGAGAAACTATGGCTACACCTTC
>TRBJ2-2|NA|TRBV5-1|TRBD2|14
CASSAGLANGELFF
TGCGCCAGCAGCGCGGGACTAGCAAACGGGGAGCTGTTTTTT
>TRBJ2-1|NA|TRBV4-1|TRBD2|16
CASSQVRLAVYNEQFF
TGCGCCAGCAGCCAAGTCCGCCTAGCGGTATACAATGAGCAGTTCTTC
>TRBJ2-3|NA|TRBV19|TRBD1|15
CASSTSGQATDTQYF
TGTGCCAGTAGTACCTCTGGACAGGCCACAGATACGCAGTATTTT
>TRBJ2-1|once|TRBV5-6|NA|11
CASTTSDEQFF
TGTGCCAGCACCACGTCAGATGAGCAGTTCTTC
>TRBJ1-1|NA|TRBV25-1|NA|14
CASSDYTGGTEAFF
TGTGCCAGCAGTGACTACACGGGGGGAACTGAAGCTTTCTTT
>TRBJ2-5|NA|TRBV4-3|TRBD2|16
CASSLPLLGGRWTQYF
TGCGCCAGCAGCCTCCCACTTCTCGGCGGGAGGTGGACCCAGTACTTC
>TRBJ2-3|NA|TRBV27|NA|13
CASSLWGTDTQYF
TGTGCCAGCAGTTTGTGGGGCACAGATACGCAGTATTTT
>TRBJ2-7|NA|TRBV19|NA|13
CANSMQQGYEQYF
TGTGCCAATAGTATGCAGCAGGGTTACGAGCAGTACTTC
>TRBJ2-3|few|TRBV7-2|TRBD2|15
CASSLEWTRTDTQYF
TGTGCCAGCAGCTTAGAATGGACTAGAACAGATACGCAGTATTTT
>TRBJ2-1|NA|TRBV20-1|NA|11
CSARIVNEQFF
TGCAGTGCTAGAATAGTAAATGAGCAGTTCTTC
>TRBJ2-2|NA|TRBV11-2|NA|14
CASSFNFIAGELFF
TGTGCCAGCAGCTTTAATTTTATAGCCGGGGAGCTGTTTTTT
>TRBJ1-3|NA|TRBV19|TRBD1|14
CASSSWTGRNTIYF
TGTGCCAGTAGTTCCTGGACAGGCCGAAACACCATATATTTT
>TRBJ2-3|NA|TRBV5-4|NA|13
CASSSVGTDTQYF
TGTGCCAGCAGCTCGGTCGGCACAGATACGCAGTATTTT
>TRBJ2-7|NA|TRBV5-1|NA|14
CASSRDRSRYEQYF
TGCGCCAGCAGCAGAGACAGGAGCCGCTACGAGCAGTACTTC
>TRBJ2-1|once|TRBV7-2|TRBD2|15
CASSYGPLAGNEQFF
TGTGCCAGCAGCTACGGACCGCTAGCGGGCAATGAGCAGTTCTTC
>TRBJ2-5|NA|TRBV5-4|TRBD1|13
CASSRDRGATQYF
TGTGCCAGCAGCCGGGACAGGGGAGCAACCCAGTACTTC
>TRBJ2-1|once|TRBV18|NA|17
CASSPPGTGPTYNEQFF
TGTGCCAGCTCACCACCGGGTACAGGGCCTACCTACAATGAGCAGTTCTTC
>TRBJ2-7|NA|TRBV2|NA|12
CASSENGYEQYF
TGTGCCAGCAGTGAAAACGGCTACGAGCAGTACTTC
>TRBJ2-1|NA|TRBV14|TRBD2|16
CASSQTSGSAYNEQFF
TGTGCCAGCAGCCAAACTAGCGGGTCGGCCTACAATGAGCAGTTCTTC
>TRBJ2-7|NA|TRBV14|NA|14
CASSQDRIPGEQYF
TGTGCCAGCAGCCAAGATCGAATCCCCGGGGAGCAGTACTTC
>TRBJ2-3|few|TRBV6-1|NA|16
CASSERAGTSTDTQYF
TGTGCCAGCAGTGAAAGGGCAGGGACGAGCACAGATACGCAGTATTTT
>TRBJ1-5|NA|TRBV5-4|TRBD1|16
CASSEDRGPPNQPQHF
TGTGCCAGCAGCGAGGACAGGGGGCCCCCCAATCAGCCCCAGCATTTT
>TRBJ2-7|NA|TRBV7-2|TRBD1|15
CASSLAGGASYEQYF
TGTGCCAGCAGCTTAGCAGGGGGCGCGAGCTACGAGCAGTACTTC
>TRBJ2-3|NA|TRBV5-1|NA|13
CASKVGTNDAQYF
TGCGCCAGCAAAGTGGGAACTAACGACGCGCAGTATTTT
>TRBJ1-1|NA|TRBV2|TRBD1|13
CAGSYRGSTEAFF
TGTGCCGGCAGTTACAGGGGGAGTACTGAAGCTTTCTTT
>TRBJ1-2|NA|TRBV20-1|NA|11
CSARAGGGYTF
TGCAGTGCTAGGGCAGGCGGTGGCTACACCTTC
>TRBJ2-2|once|TRBV27|NA|13
CASSLTYTGELFF
TGTGCCAGCAGTTTGACATACACCGGGGAGCTGTTTTTT
>TRBJ2-5|NA|TRBV7-2|NA|17
CASSKNPGTTSSETQYF
TGTGCCAGCAGCAAGAATCCCGGGACAACCTCTTCCGAGACCCAGTACTTC
>TRBJ2-3|NA|TRBV30|NA|15
CAWGTQGGGTDTQYF
TGTGCCTGGGGTACCCAGGGCGGTGGGACAGATACGCAGTATTTT
>TRBJ1-2|NA|TRBV19|TRBD1|15
CASSIPTKGADGYTF
TGTGCCAGTAGTATACCCACTAAGGGGGCTGATGGCTACACCTTC
>TRBJ2-2|NA|TRBV5-1|NA|18
CASSSGGLLAVNTGELFF
TGCGCCAGCAGCTCAGGAGGCCTATTAGCGGTCAACACCGGGGAGCTGTTTTTT
>TRBJ2-5|NA|TRBV18|NA|13
CASSSDGEETQYF
TGTGCCAGCTCATCGGACGGGGAAGAGACCCAGTACTTC
>TRBJ1-2|NA|TRBV9|NA|14
CASSGPAGNGGYTF
TGTGCCAGCAGCGGGCCGGCGGGGAACGGGGGCTACACCTTC
>TRBJ2-2|NA|TRBV7-9|NA|15
CASSLGDGHTGELFF
TGTGCCAGCAGCCTGGGGGACGGTCACACCGGGGAGCTGTTTTTT
>TRBJ1-2|NA|TRBV6-6|TRBD1|14
CASSHGTGWNGYTF
TGTGCCAGCAGTCACGGGACAGGGTGGAATGGCTACACCTTC
>TRBJ2-3|once|TRBV19|TRBD2|14
CAAKQGGPGDTQYF
TGTGCCGCGAAGCAGGGAGGGCCGGGAGATACGCAGTATTTT
>TRBJ1-1|NA|TRBV6-4|TRBD1|16
CASSEKGVGTGSEAFF
TGTGCCAGCAGTGAAAAGGGTGTGGGGACAGGGAGTGAAGCTTTCTTT
>TRBJ2-5|NA|TRBV9|TRBD2|17
CASSVEDGLAEQETQYF
TGTGCCAGCAGCGTAGAGGATGGACTAGCGGAACAAGAGACCCAGTACTTC
>TRBJ2-3|NA|TRBV9|NA|15
CASSVYGTDTDTQYF
TGTGCCAGCAGCGTGTACGGGACCGACACAGATACGCAGTATTTT
>TRBJ2-3|NA|TRBV9|TRBD1|16
CASSADRGGRTDTQYF
TGTGCCAGCAGCGCGGACAGGGGGGGAAGGACAGATACGCAGTATTTT
>TRBJ2-7|NA|TRBV2|TRBD1|14
CASRHRGASYEQYF
TGTGCCAGCAGGCACAGGGGGGCATCCTACGAGCAGTACTTC
>TRBJ1-3|NA|TRBV11-2|NA|17
CASSLVGFDTSGNTIYF
TGTGCCAGCAGCTTGGTGGGGTTTGACACTTCTGGAAACACCATATATTTT